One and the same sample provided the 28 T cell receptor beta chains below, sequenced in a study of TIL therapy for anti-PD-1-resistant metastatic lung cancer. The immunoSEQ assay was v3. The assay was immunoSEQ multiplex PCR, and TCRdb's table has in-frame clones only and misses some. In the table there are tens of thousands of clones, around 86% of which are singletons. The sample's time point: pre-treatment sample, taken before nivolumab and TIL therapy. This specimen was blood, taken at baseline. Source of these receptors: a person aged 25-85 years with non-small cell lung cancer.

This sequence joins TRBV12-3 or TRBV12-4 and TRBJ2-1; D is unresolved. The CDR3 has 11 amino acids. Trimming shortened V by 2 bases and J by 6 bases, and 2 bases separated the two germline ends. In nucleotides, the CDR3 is TGTGCCAGCAGTTTATCCAATGAGCAGTTCTTC. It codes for CASSLSNEQFF.

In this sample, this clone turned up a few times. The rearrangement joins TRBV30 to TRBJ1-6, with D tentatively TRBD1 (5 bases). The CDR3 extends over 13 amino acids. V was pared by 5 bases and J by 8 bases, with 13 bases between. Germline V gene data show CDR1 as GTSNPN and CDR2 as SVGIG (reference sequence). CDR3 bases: TGTGCCTGGTGCGGGCAGGGAGATTCACCCCTCCACTTT. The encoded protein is CAWCGQGDSPLHF. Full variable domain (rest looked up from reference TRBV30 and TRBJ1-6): SQTIHQWPATLVQPVGSPLSLECTVEGTSNPNLYWYRQAAGRGLQLLFYSVGIGQISSEVPQNLSASRPQDRQFILSSKKLLLSDSGFYLCAWCGQGDSPLHFGNGTRLTVT.

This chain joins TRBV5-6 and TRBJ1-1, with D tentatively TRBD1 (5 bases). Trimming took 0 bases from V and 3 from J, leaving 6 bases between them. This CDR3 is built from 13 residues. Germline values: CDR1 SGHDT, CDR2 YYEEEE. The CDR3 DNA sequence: TGTGCCAGCAGCTTGGGCAGGGACACTGAAGCTTTCTTT. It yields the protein CASSLGRDTEAFF.

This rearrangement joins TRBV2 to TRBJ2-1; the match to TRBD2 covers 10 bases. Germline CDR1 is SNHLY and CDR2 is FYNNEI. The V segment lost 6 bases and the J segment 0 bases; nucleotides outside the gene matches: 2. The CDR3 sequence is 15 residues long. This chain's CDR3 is CASSASGGSYNEQFF. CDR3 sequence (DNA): TGTGCCAGCAGCGCTAGCGGGGGCTCCTACAATGAGCAGTTCTTC.

For the CDR3, the DNA is TGTGCCAGCAATCCGGGACCCCCATACAATGAGCAGTTCTTC. Translating gives CASNPGPPYNEQFF. The chain uses TRBV25-1 and TRBJ2-1; tentatively, D is TRBD1 or TRBD2 (5 bases each). Germline assignment: CDR1 MGHDK and CDR2 SYGVNS. V was cut by 7 bases and J by 4 bases, with 14 bases left in between. The CDR3 consists of 14 residues.

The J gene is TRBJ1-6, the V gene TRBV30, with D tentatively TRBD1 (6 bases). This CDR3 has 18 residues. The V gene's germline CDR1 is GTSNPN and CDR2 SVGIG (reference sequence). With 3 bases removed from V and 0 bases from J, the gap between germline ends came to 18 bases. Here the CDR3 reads CAWSLGHSRGSYNSPLHF. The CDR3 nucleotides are TGTGCCTGGAGCCTGGGGCATAGCAGGGGCTCCTATAATTCACCCCTCCACTTT.

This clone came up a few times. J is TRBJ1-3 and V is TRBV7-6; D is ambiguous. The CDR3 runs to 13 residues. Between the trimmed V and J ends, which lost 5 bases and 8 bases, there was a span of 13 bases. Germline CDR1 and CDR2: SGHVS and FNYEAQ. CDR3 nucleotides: TGTGCCAGCAGCACCCATCCTGGGGACACCATATATTTT. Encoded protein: CASSTHPGDTIYF.

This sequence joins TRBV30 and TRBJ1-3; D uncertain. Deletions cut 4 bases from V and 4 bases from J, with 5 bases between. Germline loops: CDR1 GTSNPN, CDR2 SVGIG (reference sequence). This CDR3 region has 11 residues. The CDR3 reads CAWTWGNTIYF. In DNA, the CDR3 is TGTGCCTGGACCTGGGGAAACACCATATATTTT.

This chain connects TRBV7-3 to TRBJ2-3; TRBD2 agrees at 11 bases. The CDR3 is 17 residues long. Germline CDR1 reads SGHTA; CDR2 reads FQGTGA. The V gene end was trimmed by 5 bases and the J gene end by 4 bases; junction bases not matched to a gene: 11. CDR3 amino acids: CASSLHHLAGGSDTQYF. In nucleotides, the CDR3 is TGTGCCAGCAGCCTTCATCATCTAGCGGGGGGATCAGATACGCAGTATTTT. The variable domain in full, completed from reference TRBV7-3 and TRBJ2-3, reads GAGVSQTPSNKVTEKGKYVELRCDPISGHTALYWYRQSLGQGPEFLIYFQGTGAADDSGLPNDRFFAVRPEGSVSTLKIQRTERGDSAVYLCASSLHHLAGGSDTQYFGPGTRLTVL.

CDR3 bases: TGCGCCAGCAGCACTACTACCTCTGGGGCCAACGTCCTGACTTTC. It translates to CASSTTTSGANVLTF. The rearrangement joins TRBV5-1 to TRBJ2-6, with no clear D. Germline CDR1 and CDR2: SGHRS and YFSETQ. The CDR3 runs 15 residues. V shed 4 bases and J shed 0 bases, with 8 bases lying between them.

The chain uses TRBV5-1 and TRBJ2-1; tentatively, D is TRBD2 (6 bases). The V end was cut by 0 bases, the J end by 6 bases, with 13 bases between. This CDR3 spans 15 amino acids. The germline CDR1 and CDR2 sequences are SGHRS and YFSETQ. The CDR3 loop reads CASSLAGGTFNEQFF. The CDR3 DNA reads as TGCGCCAGCAGCTTGGCGGGCGGGACTTTCAATGAGCAGTTCTTC.

CDR3 DNA sequence: TGTGCTAGTGGCCGAAATGAAAAACTGTTTTTT. This encodes CASGRNEKLFF. This sequence joins TRBV12-5 and TRBJ1-4; D is uncertain. V lost 6 bases and J 5 bases, leaving 4 bases between the germline ends. This CDR3 has 11 amino acids. The germline CDR1 and CDR2 sequences are LGHNT and FRNRAP.

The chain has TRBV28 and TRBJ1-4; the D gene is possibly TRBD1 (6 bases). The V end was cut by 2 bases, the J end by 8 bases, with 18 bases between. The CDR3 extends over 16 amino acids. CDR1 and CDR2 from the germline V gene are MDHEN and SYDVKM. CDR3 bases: TGTGCCAGCAGTTTACGGGATACAGGGTTTTGGGAAAAACTGTTTTTT. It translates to CASSLRDTGFWEKLFF.

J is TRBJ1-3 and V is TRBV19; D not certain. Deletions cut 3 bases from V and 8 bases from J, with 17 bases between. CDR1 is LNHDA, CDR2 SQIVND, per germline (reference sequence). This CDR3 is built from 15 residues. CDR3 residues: CASSIRRVRGDTIYF. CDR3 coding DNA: TGTGCCAGTAGTATCAGGAGGGTTCGGGGAGACACCATATATTTT.

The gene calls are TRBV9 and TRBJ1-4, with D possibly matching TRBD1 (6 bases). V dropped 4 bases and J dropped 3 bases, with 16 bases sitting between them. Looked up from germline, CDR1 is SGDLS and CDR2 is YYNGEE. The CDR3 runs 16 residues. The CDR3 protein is CASSLSSRGANEKLFF. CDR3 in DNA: TGTGCCAGCAGCCTCAGTTCCAGGGGAGCTAATGAAAAACTGTTTTTT.

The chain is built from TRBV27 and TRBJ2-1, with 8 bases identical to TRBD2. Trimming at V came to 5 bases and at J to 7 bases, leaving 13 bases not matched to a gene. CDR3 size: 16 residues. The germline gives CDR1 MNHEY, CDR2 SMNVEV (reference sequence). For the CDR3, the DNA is TGTGCCAGCAGTCCGGTTCGGGGGGGCCGTTATAATGAGCAGTTCTTC. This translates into CASSPVRGGRYNEQFF.

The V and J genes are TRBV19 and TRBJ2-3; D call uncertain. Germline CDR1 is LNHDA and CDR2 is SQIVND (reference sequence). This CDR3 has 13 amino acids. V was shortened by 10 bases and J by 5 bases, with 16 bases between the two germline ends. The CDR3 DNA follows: TGTGCCACCGGCAACGTCGACGGAGATACGCAGTATTTT. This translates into CATGNVDGDTQYF. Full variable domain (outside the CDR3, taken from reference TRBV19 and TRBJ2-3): DGGITQSPKYLFRKEGQNVTLSCEQNLNHDAMYWYRQDPGQGLRLIYYSQIVNDFQKGDIAEGYSVSREKKESFPLTVTSAQKNPTAFYLCATGNVDGDTQYFGPGTRLTVL.

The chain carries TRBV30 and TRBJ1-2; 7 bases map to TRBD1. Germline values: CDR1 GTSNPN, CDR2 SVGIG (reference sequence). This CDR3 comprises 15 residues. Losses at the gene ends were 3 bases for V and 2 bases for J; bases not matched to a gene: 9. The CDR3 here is CAWRLSGGGNYGYTF. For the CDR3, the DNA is TGTGCCTGGAGGTTATCAGGGGGAGGGAACTATGGCTACACCTTC.

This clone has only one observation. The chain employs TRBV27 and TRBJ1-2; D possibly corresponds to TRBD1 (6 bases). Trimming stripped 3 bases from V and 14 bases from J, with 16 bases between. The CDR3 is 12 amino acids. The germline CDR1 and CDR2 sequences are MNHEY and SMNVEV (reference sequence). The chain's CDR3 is CASSFPGAELTF. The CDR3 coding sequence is TGTGCCAGCAGTTTCCCGGGGGCGGAGTTAACCTTC.

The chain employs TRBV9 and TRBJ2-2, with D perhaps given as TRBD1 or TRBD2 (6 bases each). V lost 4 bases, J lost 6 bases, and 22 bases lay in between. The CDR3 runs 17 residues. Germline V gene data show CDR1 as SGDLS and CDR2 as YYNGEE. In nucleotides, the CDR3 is TGTGCCAGCAGCCCGTCCGTATTGGGGGGCAGGGCCGGGGAGCTGTTTTTT. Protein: CASSPSVLGGRAGELFF.

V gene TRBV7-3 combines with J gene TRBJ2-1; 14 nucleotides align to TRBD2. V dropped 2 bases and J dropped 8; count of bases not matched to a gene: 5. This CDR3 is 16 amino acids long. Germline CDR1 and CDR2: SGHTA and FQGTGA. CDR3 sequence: CASSLYGTSGRDEQFF. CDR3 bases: TGTGCCAGCAGCTTATATGGGACTAGCGGGAGAGATGAGCAGTTCTTC.

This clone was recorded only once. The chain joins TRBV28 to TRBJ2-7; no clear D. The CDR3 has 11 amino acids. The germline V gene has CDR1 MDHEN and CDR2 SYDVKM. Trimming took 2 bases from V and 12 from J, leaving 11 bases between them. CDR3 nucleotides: TGTGCCAGCAGTTTACCCCCCAGGTGGTACTTC. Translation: CASSLPPRWYF.

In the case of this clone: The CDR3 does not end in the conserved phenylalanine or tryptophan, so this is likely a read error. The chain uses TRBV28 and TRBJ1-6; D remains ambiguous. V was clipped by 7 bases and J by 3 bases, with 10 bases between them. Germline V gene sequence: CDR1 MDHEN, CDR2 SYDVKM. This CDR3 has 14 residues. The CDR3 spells CASIGRDYNSPLHL. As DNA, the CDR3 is TGTGCCAGCATCGGCAGAGACTATAATTCACCCCTCCACCTT.

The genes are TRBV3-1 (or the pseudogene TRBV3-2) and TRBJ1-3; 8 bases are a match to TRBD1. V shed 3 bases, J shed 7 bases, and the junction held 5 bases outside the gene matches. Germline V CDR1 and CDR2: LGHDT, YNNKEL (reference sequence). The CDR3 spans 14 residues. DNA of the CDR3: TGTGCCAGCAGCCATAGGACAGGGCTGAACACCATATATTTT. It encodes CASSHRTGLNTIYF.

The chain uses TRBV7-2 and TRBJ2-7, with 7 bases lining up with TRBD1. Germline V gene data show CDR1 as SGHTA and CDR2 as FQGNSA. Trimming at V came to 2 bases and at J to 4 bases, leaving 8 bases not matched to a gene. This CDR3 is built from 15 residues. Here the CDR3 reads CASSLIAQGEYEQYF. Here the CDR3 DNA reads TGTGCCAGCAGCTTAATAGCGCAGGGGGAATACGAGCAGTACTTC.

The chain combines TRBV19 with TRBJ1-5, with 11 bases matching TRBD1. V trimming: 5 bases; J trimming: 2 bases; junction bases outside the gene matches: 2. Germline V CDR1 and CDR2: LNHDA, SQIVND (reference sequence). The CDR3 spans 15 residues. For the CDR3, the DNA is TGTGCCAGTAGTTGGGGACAGGGGGGCAATCAGCCCCAGCATTTT. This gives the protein CASSWGQGGNQPQHF.

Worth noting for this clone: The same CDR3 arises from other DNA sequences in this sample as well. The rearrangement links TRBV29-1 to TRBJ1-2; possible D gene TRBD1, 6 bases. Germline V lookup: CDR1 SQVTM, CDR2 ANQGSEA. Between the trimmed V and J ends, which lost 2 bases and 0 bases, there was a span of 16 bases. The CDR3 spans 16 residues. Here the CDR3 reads CSVESRWTAANYGYTF. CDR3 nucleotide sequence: TGCAGCGTTGAATCGAGGTGGACAGCTGCTAACTATGGCTACACCTTC.

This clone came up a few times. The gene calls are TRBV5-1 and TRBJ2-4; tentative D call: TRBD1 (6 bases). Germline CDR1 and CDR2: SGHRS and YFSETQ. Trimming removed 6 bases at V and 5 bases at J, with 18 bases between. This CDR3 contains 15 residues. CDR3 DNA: TGCGCCAGCAAAGGGTCCTCAGGGGTCCAAAACATTCAGTACTTC. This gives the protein CASKGSSGVQNIQYF.